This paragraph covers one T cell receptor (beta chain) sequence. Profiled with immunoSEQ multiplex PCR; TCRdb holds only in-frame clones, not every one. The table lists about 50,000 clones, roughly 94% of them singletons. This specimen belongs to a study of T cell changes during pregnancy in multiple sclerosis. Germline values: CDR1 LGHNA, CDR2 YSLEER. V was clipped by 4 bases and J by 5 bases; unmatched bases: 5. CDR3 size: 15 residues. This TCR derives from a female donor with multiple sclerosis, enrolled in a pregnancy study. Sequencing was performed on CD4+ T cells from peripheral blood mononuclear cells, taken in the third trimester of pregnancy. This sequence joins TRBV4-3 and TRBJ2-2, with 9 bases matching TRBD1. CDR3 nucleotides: TGCGCCAGCAGCCGCCCAGGACAGGGGACCGGGGAGCTGTTTTTT. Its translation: CASSRPGQGTGELFF.